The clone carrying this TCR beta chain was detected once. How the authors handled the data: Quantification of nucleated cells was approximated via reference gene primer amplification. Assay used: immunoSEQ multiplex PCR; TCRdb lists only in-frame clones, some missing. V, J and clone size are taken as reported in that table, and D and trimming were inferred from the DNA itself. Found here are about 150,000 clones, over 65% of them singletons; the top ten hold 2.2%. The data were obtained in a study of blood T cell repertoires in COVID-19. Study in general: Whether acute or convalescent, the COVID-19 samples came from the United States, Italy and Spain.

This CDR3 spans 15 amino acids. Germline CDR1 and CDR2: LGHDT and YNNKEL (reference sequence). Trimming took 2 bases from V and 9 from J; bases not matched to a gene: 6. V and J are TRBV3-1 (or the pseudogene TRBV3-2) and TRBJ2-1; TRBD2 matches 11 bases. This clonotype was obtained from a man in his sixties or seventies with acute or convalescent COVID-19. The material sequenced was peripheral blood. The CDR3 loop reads CASSQRGSGGAEQFF. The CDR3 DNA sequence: TGTGCCAGCAGCCAACGCGGTAGCGGGGGGGCTGAGCAGTTCTTC.